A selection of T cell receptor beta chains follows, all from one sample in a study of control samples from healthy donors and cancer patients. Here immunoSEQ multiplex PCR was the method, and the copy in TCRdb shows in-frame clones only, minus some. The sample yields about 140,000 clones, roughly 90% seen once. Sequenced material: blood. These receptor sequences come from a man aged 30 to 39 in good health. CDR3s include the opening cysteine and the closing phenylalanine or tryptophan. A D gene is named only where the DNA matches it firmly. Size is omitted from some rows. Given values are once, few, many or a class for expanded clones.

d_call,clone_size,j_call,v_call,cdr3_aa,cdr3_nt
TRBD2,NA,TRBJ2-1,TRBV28,CASRLAGSYNEQFF,TGTGCCAGCAGGCTAGCGGGATCATACAATGAGCAGTTCTTC
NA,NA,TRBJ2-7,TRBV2,CASRASEQYF,TGTGCCAGCAGAGCCTCCGAGCAGTACTTC
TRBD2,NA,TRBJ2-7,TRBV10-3,CAMTSGPSYEQYF,TGTGCCATGACTAGCGGGCCGTCCTACGAGCAGTACTTC
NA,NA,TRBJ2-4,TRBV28,CASSPQGTKNIQYF,TGTGCCAGCAGTCCTCAGGGAACCAAAAACATTCAGTACTTC
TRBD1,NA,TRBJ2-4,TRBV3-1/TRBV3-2,CASSQRQGADIQYF,TGTGCCAGCAGCCAGCGCCAGGGGGCTGACATTCAGTACTTC
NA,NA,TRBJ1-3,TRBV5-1,CASSLGMSSGNTIYF,TGCGCCAGCAGCTTGGGCATGAGCTCTGGAAACACCATATATTTT
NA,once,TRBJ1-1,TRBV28,CASSFGGTTEAFF,TGTGCCAGCAGTTTCGGGGGGACCACTGAAGCTTTCTTT
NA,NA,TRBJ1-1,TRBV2,CATNPLSDIVNTEAFF,TGTGCCACCAACCCCCTTTCCGACATCGTGAACACTGAAGCTTTCTTT
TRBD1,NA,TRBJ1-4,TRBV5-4,CASSPDREGTTNEKLFF,TGTGCCAGCAGCCCAGACAGGGAGGGAACAACTAATGAAAAACTGTTTTTT
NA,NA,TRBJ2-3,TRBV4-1,CASSRNSGNTDTQYF,TGCGCCAGCAGCCGGAATAGCGGAAACACAGATACGCAGTATTTT
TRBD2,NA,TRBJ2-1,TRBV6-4,CATSAGAGEGGNEQFF,TGTGCCACCTCGGCGGGAGCGGGCGAGGGAGGCAATGAGCAGTTCTTC
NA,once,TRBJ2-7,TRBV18,CASSPRSWEQYF,TGTGCCAGCTCACCAAGGTCGTGGGAGCAGTACTTC
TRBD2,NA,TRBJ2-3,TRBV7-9,CASSPLAGFTDTQYF,TGTGCCAGCAGCCCCCTAGCGGGATTCACAGATACGCAGTATTTT
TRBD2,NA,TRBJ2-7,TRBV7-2,CASSLGGGLSGRSYEQYF,TGTGCCAGCAGCTTAGGTGGGGGGCTAAGCGGGAGGTCCTACGAGCAGTACTTC
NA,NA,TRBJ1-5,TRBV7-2,CASSSGTRSYQPQHF,TGTGCCAGCAGCTCCGGGACGCGGTCGTATCAGCCCCAGCATTTT
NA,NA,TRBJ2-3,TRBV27,CASSYPGASTDTQYF,TGTGCCAGCAGCTACCCGGGCGCTAGCACAGATACGCAGTATTTT
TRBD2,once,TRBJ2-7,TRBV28,CASSTPVAGLAGGQSYEQYF,TGTGCCAGCAGTACCCCTGTCGCCGGACTAGCGGGAGGGCAGTCCTACGAGCAGTACTTC
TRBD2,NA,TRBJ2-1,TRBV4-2,CASSQDSLAERYNEQFF,TGTGCCAGCAGCCAAGATTCGCTAGCGGAACGATACAATGAGCAGTTCTTC
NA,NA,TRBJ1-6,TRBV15,CATSRSGQNNSPLHF,TGTGCCACCAGCAGAAGTGGACAGAATAATTCACCCCTCCACTTT
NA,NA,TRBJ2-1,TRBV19,CASSIPTTALVNEQFF,TGTGCCAGTAGTATACCCACTACCGCCTTGGTCAATGAGCAGTTCTTC
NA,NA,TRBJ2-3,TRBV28,CASKKNRVKTDTQYF,TGTGCCAGCAAGAAAAACAGGGTAAAGACAGATACGCAGTATTTT
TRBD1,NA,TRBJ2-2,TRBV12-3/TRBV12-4,CASSLTGAGELFF,TGTGCCAGCAGCCTGACAGGGGCCGGGGAGCTGTTTTTT
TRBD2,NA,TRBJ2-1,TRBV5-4,CASSLASGGPQGEQFF,TGTGCCAGCAGCTTGGCTAGCGGGGGGCCTCAAGGTGAGCAGTTCTTC
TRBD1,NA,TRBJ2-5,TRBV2,CASGSHRGRDRQGLQETQYF,TGTGCCAGCGGATCCCACCGCGGAAGAGATCGACAGGGCCTCCAAGAGACCCAGTACTTC
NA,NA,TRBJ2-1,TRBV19,CASSARLGGSYNEQFF,TGTGCCAGTAGTGCCCGTCTAGGAGGCTCCTACAATGAGCAGTTCTTC
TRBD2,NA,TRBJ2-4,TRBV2,CASKKGGPANIQYF,TGTGCCAGCAAGAAGGGAGGGCCCGCAAACATTCAGTACTTC
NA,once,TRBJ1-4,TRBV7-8,CASSLDVVRGEKLFF,TGTGCCAGCAGCTTAGACGTTGTTAGGGGGGAAAAACTGTTTTTT
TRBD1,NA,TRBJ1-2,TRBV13,CASSSTGGFYGYTF,TGTGCCAGCAGCTCGACAGGGGGCTTCTATGGCTACACCTTC
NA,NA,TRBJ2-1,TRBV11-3,CASSFTFGEQFF,TGTGCCAGCAGCTTCACCTTCGGTGAGCAGTTCTTC
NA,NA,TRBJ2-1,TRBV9,CASSPNPLNYEQFF,TGTGCCAGCAGCCCTAATCCTCTTAATTATGAGCAGTTCTTC
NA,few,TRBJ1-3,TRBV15,CATSRTPSGNTIYF,TGTGCCACCAGCAGGACTCCCTCTGGAAACACCATATATTTT
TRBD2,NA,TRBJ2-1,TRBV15,CATSTAPGTSGSSAYNEQFF,TGTGCCACCAGCACGGCACCCGGGACTAGCGGGAGTTCAGCCTACAATGAGCAGTTCTTC
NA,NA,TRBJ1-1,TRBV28,CASSDGMNTEAFF,TGTGCCAGCAGTGACGGAATGAACACTGAAGCTTTCTTT
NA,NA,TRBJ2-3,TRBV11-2,CASRLAFRDGNTDTQYF,TGTGCCAGCAGGTTAGCGTTCCGTGACGGAAACACAGATACGCAGTATTTT
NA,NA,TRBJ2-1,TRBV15,CATSRQGTSYNEQFF,TGTGCCACCAGCAGACAGGGGACCTCCTACAATGAGCAGTTCTTC
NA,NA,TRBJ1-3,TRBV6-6,CASSSYSGNTIYF,TGTGCCAGCAGCTCTTACTCTGGAAACACCATATATTTT
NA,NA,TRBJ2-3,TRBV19,CASGGLVAYTQYF,TGTGCCAGTGGTGGGCTAGTAGCCTATACGCAGTATTTT
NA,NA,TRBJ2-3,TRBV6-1,CASSEFGGRGTDTQYF,TGTGCCAGCAGTGAATTCGGAGGCCGTGGCACAGATACGCAGTATTTT
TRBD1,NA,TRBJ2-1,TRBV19,CASDLGTGGSYNEQFF,TGTGCCAGCGACTTGGGGACAGGGGGGTCCTACAATGAGCAGTTCTTC
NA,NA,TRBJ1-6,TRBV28,CASSTIRTRANSPLHF,TGTGCCAGCAGTACAATAAGGACGCGGGCAAATTCACCCCTCCACTTT
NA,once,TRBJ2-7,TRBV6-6,CASSYSARDYEQYF,TGTGCCAGCAGTTACTCGGCCAGGGATTACGAGCAGTACTTC
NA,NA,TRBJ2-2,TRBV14,CASSQQGTGELFF,TGTGCCAGCAGCCAACAGGGGACCGGGGAGCTGTTTTTT
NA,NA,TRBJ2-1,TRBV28,CASGSSYNEQFF,TGTGCCAGCGGGAGCTCCTACAATGAGCAGTTCTTC
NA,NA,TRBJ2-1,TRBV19,CASSIDGLSYNEQFF,TGTGCCAGTAGTATAGATGGTCTCTCCTACAATGAGCAGTTCTTC
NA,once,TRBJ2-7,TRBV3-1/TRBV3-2,CASSQLRGDRYF,TGTGCCAGCAGCCAATTAAGGGGTGATAGGTACTTC
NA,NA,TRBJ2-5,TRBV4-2,CASSQGARAQETQYF,TGTGCCAGCAGCCAAGGTGCAAGGGCCCAAGAGACCCAGTACTTC
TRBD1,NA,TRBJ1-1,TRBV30,CAWREGQGADTEAFF,TGTGCCTGGAGAGAGGGACAGGGGGCGGACACTGAAGCTTTCTTT
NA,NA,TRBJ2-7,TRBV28,CASRTRRGNYEQYF,TGTGCCAGCAGGACCCGCCGGGGAAACTACGAGCAGTACTTC